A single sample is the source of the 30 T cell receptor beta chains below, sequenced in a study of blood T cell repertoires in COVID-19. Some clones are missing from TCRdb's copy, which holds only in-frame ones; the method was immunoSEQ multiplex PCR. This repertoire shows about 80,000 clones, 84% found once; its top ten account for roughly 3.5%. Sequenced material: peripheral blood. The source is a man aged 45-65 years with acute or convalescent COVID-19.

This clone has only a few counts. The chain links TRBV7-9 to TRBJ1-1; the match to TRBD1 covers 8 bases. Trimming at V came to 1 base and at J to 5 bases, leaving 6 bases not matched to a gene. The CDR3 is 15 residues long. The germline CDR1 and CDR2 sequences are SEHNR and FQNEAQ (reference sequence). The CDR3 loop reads CASSLDRQGRTEAFF. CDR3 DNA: TGTGCCAGCAGCTTAGATCGACAGGGGAGGACTGAAGCTTTCTTT.

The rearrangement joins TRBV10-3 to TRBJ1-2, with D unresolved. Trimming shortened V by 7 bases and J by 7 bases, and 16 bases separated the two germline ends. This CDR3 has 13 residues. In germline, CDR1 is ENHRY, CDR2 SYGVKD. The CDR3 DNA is TGTGCCATCACCAAGGCGGGCCAAACTGGCTACACCTTC. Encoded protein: CAITKAGQTGYTF.

The CDR3 DNA reads as TGTGCCAGCAGCGTATACGGGGTCAATGAGCAGTTCTTC. It specifies CASSVYGVNEQFF. V and J are TRBV9 and TRBJ2-1; D might be TRBD2 (5 bases). The germline gives CDR1 SGDLS, CDR2 YYNGEE. V was trimmed by 1 base and J by 6 bases, leaving 8 bases between them. This CDR3 is 13 amino acids long.

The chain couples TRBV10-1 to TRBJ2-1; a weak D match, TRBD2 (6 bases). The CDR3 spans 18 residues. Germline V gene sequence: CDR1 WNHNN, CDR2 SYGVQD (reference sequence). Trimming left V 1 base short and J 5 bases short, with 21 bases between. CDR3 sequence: CASSEFIPRDLENNEQFF. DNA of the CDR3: TGCGCCAGCAGTGAGTTCATTCCCCGGGACTTAGAGAACAATGAGCAGTTCTTC.

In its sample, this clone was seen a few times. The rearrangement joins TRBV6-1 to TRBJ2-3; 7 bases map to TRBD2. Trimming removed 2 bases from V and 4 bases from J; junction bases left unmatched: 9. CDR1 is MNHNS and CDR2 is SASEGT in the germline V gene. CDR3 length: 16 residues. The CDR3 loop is CASSESGGDGSDTQYF. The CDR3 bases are TGTGCCAGCAGTGAATCGGGGGGAGATGGGTCAGATACGCAGTATTTT.

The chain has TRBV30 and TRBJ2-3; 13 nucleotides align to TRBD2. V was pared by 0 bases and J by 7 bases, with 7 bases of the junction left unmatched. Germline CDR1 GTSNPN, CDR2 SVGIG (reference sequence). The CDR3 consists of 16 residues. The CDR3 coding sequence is TGTGCCTGGAGTGTTCGACTAGCGGGAGGACTAAATACGCAGTATTTT. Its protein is CAWSVRLAGGLNTQYF.

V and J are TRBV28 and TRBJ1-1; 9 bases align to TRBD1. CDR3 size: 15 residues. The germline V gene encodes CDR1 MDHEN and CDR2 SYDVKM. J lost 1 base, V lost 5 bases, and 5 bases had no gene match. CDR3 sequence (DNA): TGTGCCAGCAGTCCCCCGGGACAGGGGAACACTGAAGCTTTCTTT. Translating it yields CASSPPGQGNTEAFF. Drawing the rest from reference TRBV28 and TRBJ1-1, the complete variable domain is DVKVTQSSRYLVKRTGEKVFLECVQDMDHENMFWYRQDPGLGLRLIYFSYDVKMKEKGDIPEGYSVSREKKERFSLILESASTNQTSMYLCASSPPGQGNTEAFFGQGTRLTVV.

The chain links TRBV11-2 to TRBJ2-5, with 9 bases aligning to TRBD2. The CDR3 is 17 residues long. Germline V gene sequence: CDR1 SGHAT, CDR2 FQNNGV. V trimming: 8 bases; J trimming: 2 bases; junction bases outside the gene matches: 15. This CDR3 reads CASRGGGGAGGQETQYF. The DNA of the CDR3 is TGTGCCAGCCGGGGCGGCGGGGGGGCGGGGGGTCAAGAGACCCAGTACTTC.

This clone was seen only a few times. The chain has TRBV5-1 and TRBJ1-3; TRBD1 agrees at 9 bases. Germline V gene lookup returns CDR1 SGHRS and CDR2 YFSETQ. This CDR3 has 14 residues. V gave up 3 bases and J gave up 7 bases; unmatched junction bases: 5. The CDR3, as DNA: TGCGCCAGCAGCTCAAGGACAGGGGATAACACCATATATTTT. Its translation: CASSSRTGDNTIYF.

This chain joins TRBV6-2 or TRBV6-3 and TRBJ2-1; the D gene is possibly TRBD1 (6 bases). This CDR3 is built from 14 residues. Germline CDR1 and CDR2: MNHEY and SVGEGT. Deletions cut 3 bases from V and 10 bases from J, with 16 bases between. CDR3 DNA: TGTGCCAGCAGTTATCCTGCAGGGGTCCGAGAGCAGTTCTTC. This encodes CASSYPAGVREQFF.

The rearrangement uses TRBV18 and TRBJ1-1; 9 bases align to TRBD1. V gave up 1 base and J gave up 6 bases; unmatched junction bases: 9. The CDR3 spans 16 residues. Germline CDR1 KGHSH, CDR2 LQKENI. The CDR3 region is CASSPRQSDRGAEAFF. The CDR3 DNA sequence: TGTGCCAGCTCACCACGCCAATCGGACAGGGGCGCTGAAGCTTTCTTT.

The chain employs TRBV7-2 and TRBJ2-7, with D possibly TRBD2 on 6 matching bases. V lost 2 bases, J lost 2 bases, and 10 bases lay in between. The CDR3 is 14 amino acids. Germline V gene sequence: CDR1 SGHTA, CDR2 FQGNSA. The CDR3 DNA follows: TGTGCCAGCAGCTTATGGAGGGGACCCTACGAGCAGTACTTC. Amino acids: CASSLWRGPYEQYF. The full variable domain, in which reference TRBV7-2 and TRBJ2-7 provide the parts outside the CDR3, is GAGVSQSPSNKVTEKGKDVELRCDPISGHTALYWYRQSLGQGLEFLIYFQGNSAPDKSGLPSDRFSAERTGGSVSTLTIQRTQQEDSAVYLCASSLWRGPYEQYFGPGTRLTVT.

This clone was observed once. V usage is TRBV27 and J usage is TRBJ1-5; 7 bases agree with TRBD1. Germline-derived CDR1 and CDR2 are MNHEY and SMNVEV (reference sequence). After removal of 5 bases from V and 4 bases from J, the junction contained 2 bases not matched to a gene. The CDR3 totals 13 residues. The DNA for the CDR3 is TGTGCCAGCAGTACAGGGGAGAATCAGCCCCAGCATTTT. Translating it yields CASSTGENQPQHF.

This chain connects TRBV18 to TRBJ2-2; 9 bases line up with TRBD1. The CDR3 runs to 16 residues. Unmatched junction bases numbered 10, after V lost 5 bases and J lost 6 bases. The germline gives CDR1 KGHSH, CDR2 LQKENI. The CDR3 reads CASSAKRDRVSGELFF. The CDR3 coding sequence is TGTGCCAGCTCAGCCAAGAGGGACAGGGTATCCGGGGAGCTGTTTTTT.

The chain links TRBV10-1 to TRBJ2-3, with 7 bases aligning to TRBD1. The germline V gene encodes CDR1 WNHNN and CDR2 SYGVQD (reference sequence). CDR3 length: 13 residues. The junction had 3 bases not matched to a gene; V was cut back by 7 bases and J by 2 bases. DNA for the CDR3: TGCGCCAGCACCCAGGGGGTCACAGATACGCAGTATTTT. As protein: CASTQGVTDTQYF.

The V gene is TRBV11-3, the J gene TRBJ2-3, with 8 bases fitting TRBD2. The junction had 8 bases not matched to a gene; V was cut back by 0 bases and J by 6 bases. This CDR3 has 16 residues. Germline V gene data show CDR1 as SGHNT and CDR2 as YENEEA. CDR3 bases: TGTGCCAGCAGCTTAGATAACCGGGGGGGCGGTGATACGCAGTATTTT. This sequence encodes CASSLDNRGGGDTQYF. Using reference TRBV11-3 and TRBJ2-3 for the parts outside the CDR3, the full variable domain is EAGVVQSPRYKIIEKKQPVAFWCNPISGHNTLYWYLQNLGQGPELLIRYENEEAVDDSQLPKDRFSAERLKGVDSTLKIQPAELGDSAVYLCASSLDNRGGGDTQYFGPGTRLTVL.

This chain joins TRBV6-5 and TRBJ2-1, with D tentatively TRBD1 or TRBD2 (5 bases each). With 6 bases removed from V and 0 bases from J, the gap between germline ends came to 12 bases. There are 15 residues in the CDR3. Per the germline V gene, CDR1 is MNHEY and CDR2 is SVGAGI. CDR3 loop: CASSYRRSSYNEQFF. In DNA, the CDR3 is TGTGCCAGCAGCTACAGGAGGAGCTCCTACAATGAGCAGTTCTTC.

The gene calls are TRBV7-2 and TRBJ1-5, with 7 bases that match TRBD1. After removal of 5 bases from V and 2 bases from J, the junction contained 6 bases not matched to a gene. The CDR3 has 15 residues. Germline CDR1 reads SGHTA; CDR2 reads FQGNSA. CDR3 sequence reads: CASSKTGMGNQPQHF. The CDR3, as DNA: TGTGCCAGCAGCAAGACAGGGATGGGCAATCAGCCCCAGCATTTT.

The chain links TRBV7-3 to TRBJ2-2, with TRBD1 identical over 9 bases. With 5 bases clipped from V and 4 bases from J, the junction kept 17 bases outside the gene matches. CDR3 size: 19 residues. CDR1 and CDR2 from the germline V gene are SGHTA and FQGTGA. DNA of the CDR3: TGTGCCAGCAGCATCCACCCCATGGGACAGGGTTTGGGCACCGGGGAGCTGTTTTTT. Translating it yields CASSIHPMGQGLGTGELFF.

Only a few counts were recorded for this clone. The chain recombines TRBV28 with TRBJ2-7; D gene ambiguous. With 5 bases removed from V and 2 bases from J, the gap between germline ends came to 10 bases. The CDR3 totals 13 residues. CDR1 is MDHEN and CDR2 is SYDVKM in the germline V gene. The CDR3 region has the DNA TGTGCCAGCAGTAACTGGAGTACCTACGAGCAGTACTTC. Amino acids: CASSNWSTYEQYF. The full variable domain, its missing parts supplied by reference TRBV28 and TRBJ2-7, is DVKVTQSSRYLVKRTGEKVFLECVQDMDHENMFWYRQDPGLGLRLIYFSYDVKMKEKGDIPEGYSVSREKKERFSLILESASTNQTSMYLCASSNWSTYEQYFGPGTRLTVT.

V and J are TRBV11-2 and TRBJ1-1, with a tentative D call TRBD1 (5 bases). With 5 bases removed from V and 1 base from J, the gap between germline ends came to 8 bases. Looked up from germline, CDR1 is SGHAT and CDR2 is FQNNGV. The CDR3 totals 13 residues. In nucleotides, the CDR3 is TGTGCCAGCAGCACTGACAGGAACACTGAAGCTTTCTTT. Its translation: CASSTDRNTEAFF.

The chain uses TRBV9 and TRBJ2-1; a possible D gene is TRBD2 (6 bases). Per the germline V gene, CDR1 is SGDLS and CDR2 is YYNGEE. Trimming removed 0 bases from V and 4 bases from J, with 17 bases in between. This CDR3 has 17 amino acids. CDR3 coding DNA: TGTGCCAGCAGCGTAGGGGCCTTTGACGGGGGTTACAATGAGCAGTTCTTC. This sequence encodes CASSVGAFDGGYNEQFF.

The CDR3 region has the DNA TGTGCCAGCAGCCCAAGGTTGGGTAGGGGTGAGCAGTACTTC. This sequence encodes CASSPRLGRGEQYF. This chain uses TRBV7-2 with TRBJ2-7, with a possible D match to TRBD1 (5 bases). Germline-derived CDR1 and CDR2 are SGHTA and FQGNSA. Trimming removed 5 bases at V and 7 bases at J, with 18 bases between. The CDR3 extends over 14 amino acids.

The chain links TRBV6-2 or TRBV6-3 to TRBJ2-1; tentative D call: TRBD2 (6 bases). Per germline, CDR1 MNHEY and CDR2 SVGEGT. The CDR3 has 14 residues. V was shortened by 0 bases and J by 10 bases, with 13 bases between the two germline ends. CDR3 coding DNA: TGTGCCAGCAGTTACTCGGAGGGGCTAGGGGAGCAGTTCTTC. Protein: CASSYSEGLGEQFF.

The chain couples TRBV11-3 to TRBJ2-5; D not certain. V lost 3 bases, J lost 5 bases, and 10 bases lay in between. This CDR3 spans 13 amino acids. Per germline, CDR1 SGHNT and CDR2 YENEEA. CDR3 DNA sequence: TGTGCCAGCAGCTTCCGGGTTGGGGAGACCCAGTACTTC. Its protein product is CASSFRVGETQYF.

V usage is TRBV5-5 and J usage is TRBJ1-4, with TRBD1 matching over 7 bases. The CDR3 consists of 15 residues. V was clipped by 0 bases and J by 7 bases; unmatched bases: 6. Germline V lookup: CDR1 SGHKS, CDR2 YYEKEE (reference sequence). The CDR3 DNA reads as TGTGCCAGCAGCTTGGCCGGGACAGTAGGTGAAAAACTGTTTTTT. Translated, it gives CASSLAGTVGEKLFF.

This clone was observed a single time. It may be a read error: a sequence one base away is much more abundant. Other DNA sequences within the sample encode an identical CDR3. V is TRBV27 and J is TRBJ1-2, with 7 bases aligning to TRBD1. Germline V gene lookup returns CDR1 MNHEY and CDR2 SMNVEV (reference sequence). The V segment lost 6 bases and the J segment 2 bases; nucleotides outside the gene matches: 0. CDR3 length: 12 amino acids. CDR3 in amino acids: CASRQGNYGYTF. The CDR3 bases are TGTGCCAGCAGACAGGGGAACTATGGCTACACCTTC.

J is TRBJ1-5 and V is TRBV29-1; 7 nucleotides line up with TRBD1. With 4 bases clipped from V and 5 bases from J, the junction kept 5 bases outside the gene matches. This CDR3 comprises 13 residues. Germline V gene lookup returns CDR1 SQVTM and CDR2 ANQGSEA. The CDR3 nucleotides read TGCAGCGTTGGACAGGGCTTCGATCAGCCCCAGCATTTT. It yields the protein CSVGQGFDQPQHF.

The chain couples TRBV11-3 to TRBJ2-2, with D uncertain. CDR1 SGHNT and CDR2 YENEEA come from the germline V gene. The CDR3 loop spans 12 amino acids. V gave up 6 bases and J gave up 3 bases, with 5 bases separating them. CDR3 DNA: TGTGCCAGCAGACGGGACACCGGGGAGCTGTTTTTT. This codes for CASRRDTGELFF.

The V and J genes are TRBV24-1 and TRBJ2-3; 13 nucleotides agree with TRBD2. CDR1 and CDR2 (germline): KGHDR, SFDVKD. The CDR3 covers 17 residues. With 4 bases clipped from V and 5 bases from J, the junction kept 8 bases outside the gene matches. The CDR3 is CATSDGTSGGAKDTQYF. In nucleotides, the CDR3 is TGTGCCACCAGTGACGGAACTAGCGGGGGGGCAAAAGATACGCAGTATTTT.